A selection of T cell receptor beta chains follows, all from one sample in a study of shared clonotypes between healthy human individuals. Repertoires were generated with immunoSEQ multiplex PCR, while TCRdb's copy carries only in-frame clones and drops some. The table includes some 2,000,000 clones, 95% detected once. Sequencing was performed on naive CD4+ T cells sorted from blood. These receptors were taken from a man aged 18 to 30 in good health. Both conserved end residues are part of each CDR3. D genes are given only for firm matches. The listing skips clone size in some rows; elsewhere it reads once, few, many or a size class.

TRBJ1-1 11 NA TRBD1 TRBV28 CASRQQGRAFF TGTGCCAGCAGGCAACAGGGGCGAGCTTTCTTT
TRBJ2-7 14 NA TRBD1 TRBV11-3 CASSPRTGVHEQYF TGTGCCAGCAGCCCGCGGACAGGGGTCCACGAGCAGTACTTC
TRBJ1-5 15 NA NA TRBV6-5 CASSYGGGGNQPQHF TGTGCCAGCAGTTACGGGGGGGGAGGCAATCAGCCCCAGCATTTT
TRBJ2-5 16 NA TRBD2 TRBV5-4 CASSAGLAGVLETQYF TGTGCCAGCAGCGCGGGACTAGCGGGAGTCTTAGAGACCCAGTACTTC
TRBJ2-3 15 NA TRBD2 TRBV4-1 CASTLLAGITDTQYF TGCGCCAGCACTCTACTAGCGGGGATCACAGATACGCAGTATTTT
TRBJ2-5 15 NA NA TRBV5-1 CASSPAGQMRETQYF TGCGCCAGCAGCCCAGCGGGACAAATGCGCGAGACCCAGTACTTC
TRBJ1-4 14 NA TRBD1 TRBV15 CATSFGDRNEKLFF TGTGCCACCAGCTTCGGGGACAGAAATGAAAAACTGTTTTTT
TRBJ2-5 13 NA NA TRBV7-2 CASRPGTQETQYF TGTGCCAGCAGACCAGGGACCCAAGAGACCCAGTACTTC
TRBJ1-2 13 NA TRBD1 TRBV29-1 CSVTPGTGRGYTF TGCAGCGTTACGCCCGGGACAGGGAGAGGCTACACCTTC
TRBJ2-2 15 once TRBD1 TRBV5-6 CASSGWDRDNGELFF TGTGCCAGCAGCGGGTGGGACAGGGATAACGGGGAGCTGTTTTTT
TRBJ2-1 12 NA NA TRBV5-4 CASSRPNSEQFF TGTGCCAGCAGCCGACCCAACTCTGAGCAGTTCTTC